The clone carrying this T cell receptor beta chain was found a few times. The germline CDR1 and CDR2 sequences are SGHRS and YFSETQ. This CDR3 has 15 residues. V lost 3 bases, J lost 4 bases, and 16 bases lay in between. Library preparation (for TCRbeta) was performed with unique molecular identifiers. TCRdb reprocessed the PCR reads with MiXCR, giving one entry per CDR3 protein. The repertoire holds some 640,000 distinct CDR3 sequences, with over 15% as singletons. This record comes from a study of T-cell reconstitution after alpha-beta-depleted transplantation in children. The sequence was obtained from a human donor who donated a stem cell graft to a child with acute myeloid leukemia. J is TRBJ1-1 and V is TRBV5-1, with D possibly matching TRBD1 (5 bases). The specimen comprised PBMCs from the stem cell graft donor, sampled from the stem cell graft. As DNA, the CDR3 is TGCGCCAGCAGCTGGAACTCTCAGGGAAGCACTGAAGCTTTCTTT. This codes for CASSWNSQGSTEAFF.